The sequence of this T cell receptor beta chain was determined in a study of blood T cells in healthy people across ages. Germline V gives CDR1 MGHRA, CDR2 YSYEKL. V lost 3 bases and J lost 4; bases outside the gene matches: 14. The CDR3 consists of 18 residues. A J-beta primer mix and a sample-barcoded 5' primer were used in a second PCR of about 6 to 12 cycles. TCRdb recomputed calls from the 5' RACE reads with MiXCR, one row per CDR3 protein. This sample has about 800,000 distinct CDR3 sequences, with approximately 25% found just once. The same data also contributed to another study, on T cells of mothers and their children.

The sequence derives from a boy between 10 and 17 years old in good health. The rearrangement links TRBV4-1 to TRBJ2-7, with 11 bases matching TRBD2. Sequenced input: blood. The CDR3 nucleotides read TGCGCCAGCAGCCAGGTAATAGCGGGAGGGATATACGATTACGAGCAGTACTTC. This encodes CASSQVIAGGIYDYEQYF.